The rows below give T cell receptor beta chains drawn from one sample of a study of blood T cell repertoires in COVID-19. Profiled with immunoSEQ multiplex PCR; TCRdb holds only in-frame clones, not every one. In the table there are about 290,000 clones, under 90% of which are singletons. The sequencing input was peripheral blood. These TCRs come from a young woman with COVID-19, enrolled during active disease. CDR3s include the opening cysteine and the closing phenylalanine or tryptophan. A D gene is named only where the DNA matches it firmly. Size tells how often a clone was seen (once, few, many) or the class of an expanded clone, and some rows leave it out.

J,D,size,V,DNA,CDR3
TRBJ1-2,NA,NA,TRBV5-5,TGTGCCAGCAGCCTCCCCGGGGAGGGTCGGGGCTACACCTTC,CASSLPGEGRGYTF
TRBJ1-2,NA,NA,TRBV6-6,TGTGCCAGCACGATACACGATCGGGTTAACTATGGCTACACCTTC,CASTIHDRVNYGYTF
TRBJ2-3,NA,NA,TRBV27,TGTGCCAGCAGTAGCTCAGATACGCAGTATTTT,CASSSSDTQYF
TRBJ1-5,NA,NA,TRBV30,TGTGCCTGGAGTCCCGCCTACTTGATCAATCAGCCCCAGCATTTT,CAWSPAYLINQPQHF
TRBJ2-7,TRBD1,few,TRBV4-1,TGCGCCAGCAGCCACAGCATCCAGGGGGCATCCTACGAGCAGTACTTC,CASSHSIQGASYEQYF
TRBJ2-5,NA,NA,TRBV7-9,TGTGCCAGCAGAGAAGACTTACAAGAGACCCAGTACTTC,CASREDLQETQYF
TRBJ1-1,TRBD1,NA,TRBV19,TGTGCCAGTAGATGGGACAGGGATGGGAACACTGAAGCTTTCTTT,CASRWDRDGNTEAFF
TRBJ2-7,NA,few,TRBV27,TGTGCCAGCAGCGACAGGAGTGGGAGGGACGAGCAGTACTTC,CASSDRSGRDEQYF
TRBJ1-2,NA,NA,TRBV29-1,TGCAGCGTTTCCGGGGAGGGTGGCTACACCTTC,CSVSGEGGYTF
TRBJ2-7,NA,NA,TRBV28,TGTGCCAGCAGTTTCAGTGTCACCTACGAGCAGTACTTC,CASSFSVTYEQYF
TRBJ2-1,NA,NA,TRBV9,TGTGCCAGCAGCTCTAGTGAAACTCCTCCGGTCGGTGAGCAGTTCTTC,CASSSSETPPVGEQFF
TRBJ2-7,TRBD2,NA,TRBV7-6,TGTGCCAGCAGCTTGGGAGGGCTAGGGGTAGGTAAGAAACCCTACGAGCAGTACTTC,CASSLGGLGVGKKPYEQYF
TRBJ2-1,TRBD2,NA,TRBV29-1,TGCAGCGTTTCGACTAGCGGGGGGGCAGTATATGAGCAGTTCTTC,CSVSTSGGAVYEQFF
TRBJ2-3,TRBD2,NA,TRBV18,TGTGCCAGCTCAGCCCGACTAGCGCCAGATACGCAGTATTTT,CASSARLAPDTQYF
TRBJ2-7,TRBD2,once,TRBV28,TGTGCCAGCAGCTCAAAGTGGGCGTCGGGCGGACTAGCGCTTTACGAGCAGTACTTC,CASSSKWASGGLALYEQYF
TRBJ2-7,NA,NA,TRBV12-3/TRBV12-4,TGTGCCAGCAGTTTGGCGGGGAACTACGAGCAGTACTTC,CASSLAGNYEQYF
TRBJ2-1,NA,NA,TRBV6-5,TGTGCCAGCTCCTACCGGCAGGGGGGCCACAATGAGCAGTTCTTC,CASSYRQGGHNEQFF
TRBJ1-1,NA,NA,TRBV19,TGTGCCAGTAGTACGGAACAGGAGGGGAACACTGAAGCTTTCTTT,CASSTEQEGNTEAFF
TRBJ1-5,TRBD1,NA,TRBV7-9,TGTGCCAGCAGCTTAGCGGGACAGGGGGTCCAGCCCCAGCATTTT,CASSLAGQGVQPQHF
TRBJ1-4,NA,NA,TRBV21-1,TGTGCCAGCAGCAATCGCAGGGCAACTAATGAAAAACTGTTTTTT,CASSNRRATNEKLFF
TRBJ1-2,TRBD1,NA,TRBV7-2,TGTGCCAGCGCAAGGACAGGGCTTAACTATGGCTACACCTTC,CASARTGLNYGYTF
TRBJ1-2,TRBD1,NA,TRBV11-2,TGTGCCAGCAGCTTAGATTGGGACAGAAAATATGGCTACACCTTC,CASSLDWDRKYGYTF
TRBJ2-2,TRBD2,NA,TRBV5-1,TGCGCCAGCAGCTTGGTTGCGGGGGGCCCCACCGGGGAGCTGTTTTTT,CASSLVAGGPTGELFF
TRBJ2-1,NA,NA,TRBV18,TGTGCCAGCTCACCCCGCCCGGCGGCCTTTGAGCAGTTCTTC,CASSPRPAAFEQFF
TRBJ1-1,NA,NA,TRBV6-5,TGTGCCAGCAGTTACAGTAATGGAGGTGAAGCTTTCTTT,CASSYSNGGEAFF
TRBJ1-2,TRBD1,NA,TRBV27,TGTGCCAGCAGTGGACAGGGGCCCACCGGCTACACCTTC,CASSGQGPTGYTF
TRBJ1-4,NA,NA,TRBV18,TGTGCCAGCTCACCTGAGTACGGGTTTACTAATGAAAAACTGTTTTTT,CASSPEYGFTNEKLFF
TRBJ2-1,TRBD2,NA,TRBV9,TGTGCCAGCAGCCCGCGACTAGCGGGGGGGCAAGGTGAGCAGTTCTTC,CASSPRLAGGQGEQFF
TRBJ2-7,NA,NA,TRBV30,TGTGCGTGGGACTCTACCGCCTACGAGCAGTACTTC,CAWDSTAYEQYF
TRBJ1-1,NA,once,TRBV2,TGTGCGACCCATATGGGGGCCCTCACTGAAGCTTTCTTT,CATHMGALTEAFF
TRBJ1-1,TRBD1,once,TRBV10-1,TGCGCCAGCAGTGAAGGTCGCAGGGGGCGCGAAGCTTTCTTT,CASSEGRRGREAFF
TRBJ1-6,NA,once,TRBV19,TGTGCCAGTAGTATAGTGTTCAGTGGGAGGTCACCCCTCCACTTT,CASSIVFSGRSPLHF
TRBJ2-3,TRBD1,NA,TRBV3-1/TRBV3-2,TGTGCCAGCAGCCCATCACCTAGGACAGGCTACACAGATACGCAGTATTTT,CASSPSPRTGYTDTQYF
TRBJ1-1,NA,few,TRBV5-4,TGTGCCAGCAGCGCTACGCGGACTGAAGCTTTCTTT,CASSATRTEAFF
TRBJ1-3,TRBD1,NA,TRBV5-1,TGCGCCAGCAGCTTGGAGGGACAGGGTGATTCTGGAAACACCATATATTTT,CASSLEGQGDSGNTIYF
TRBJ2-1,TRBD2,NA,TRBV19,TGTGCCAGTAGTATACGAGCTAGGATATGGCGGGGGGCCTACAATGAGCAGTTCTTC,CASSIRARIWRGAYNEQFF
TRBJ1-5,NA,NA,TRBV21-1,TGTGCCAGCAGCAAGGCTTACGGGTTGGAGAGTCAGCCCCAGCATTTT,CASSKAYGLESQPQHF